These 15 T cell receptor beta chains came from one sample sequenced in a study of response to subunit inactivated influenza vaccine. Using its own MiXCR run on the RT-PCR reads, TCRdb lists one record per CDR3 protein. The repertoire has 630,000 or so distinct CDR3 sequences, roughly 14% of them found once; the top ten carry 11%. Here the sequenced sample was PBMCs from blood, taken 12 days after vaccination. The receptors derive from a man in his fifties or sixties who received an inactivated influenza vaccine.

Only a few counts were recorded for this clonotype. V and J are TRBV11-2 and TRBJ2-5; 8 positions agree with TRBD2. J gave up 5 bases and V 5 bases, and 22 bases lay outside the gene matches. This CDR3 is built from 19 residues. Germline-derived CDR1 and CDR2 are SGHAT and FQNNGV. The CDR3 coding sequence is TGTGCCAGCAGCCCCAAGGCCCCCCTTAGAACGGGGGGGCATGAGACCCAGTACTTC. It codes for CASSPKAPLRTGGHETQYF.

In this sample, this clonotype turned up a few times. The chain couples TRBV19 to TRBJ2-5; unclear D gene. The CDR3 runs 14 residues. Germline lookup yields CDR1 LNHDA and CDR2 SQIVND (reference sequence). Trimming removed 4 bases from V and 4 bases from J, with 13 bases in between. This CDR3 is CASSTRLIPETQYF. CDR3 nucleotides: TGTGCCAGTAGTACCCGACTTATCCCAGAGACCCAGTACTTC.

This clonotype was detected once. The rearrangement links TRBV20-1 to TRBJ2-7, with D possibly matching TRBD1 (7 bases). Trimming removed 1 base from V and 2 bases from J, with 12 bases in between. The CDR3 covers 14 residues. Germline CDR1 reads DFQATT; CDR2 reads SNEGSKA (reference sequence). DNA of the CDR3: TGCAGTGCTAGAGTCGCAGGGGGGCCCTACGAGCAGTACTTC. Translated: CSARVAGGPYEQYF.

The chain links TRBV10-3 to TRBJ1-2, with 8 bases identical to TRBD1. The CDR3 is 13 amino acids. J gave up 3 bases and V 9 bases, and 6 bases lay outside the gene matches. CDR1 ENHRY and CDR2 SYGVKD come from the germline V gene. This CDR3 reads CAIQGGQDYGYTF. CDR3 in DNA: TGTGCCATTCAGGGGGGACAGGACTATGGCTACACCTTC.

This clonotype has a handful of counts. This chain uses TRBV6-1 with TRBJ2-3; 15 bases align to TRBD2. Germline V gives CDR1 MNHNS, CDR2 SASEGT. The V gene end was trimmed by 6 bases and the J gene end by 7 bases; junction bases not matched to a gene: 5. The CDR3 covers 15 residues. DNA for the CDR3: TGTGCCAGCAGCCGCGGACTAGCGGGAGGGAATACGCAGTATTTT. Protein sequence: CASSRGLAGGNTQYF.

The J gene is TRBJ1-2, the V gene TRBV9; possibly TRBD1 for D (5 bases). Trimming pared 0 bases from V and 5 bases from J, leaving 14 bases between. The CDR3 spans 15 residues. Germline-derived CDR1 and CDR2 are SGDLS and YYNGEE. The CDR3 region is CASSVAAGARYGYTF. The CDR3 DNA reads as TGTGCCAGCAGCGTAGCGGCTGGGGCTCGGTATGGCTACACCTTC.

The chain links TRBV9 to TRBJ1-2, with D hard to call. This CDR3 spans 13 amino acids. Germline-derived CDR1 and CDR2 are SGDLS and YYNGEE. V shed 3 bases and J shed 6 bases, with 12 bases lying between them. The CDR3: CASSGYLGDGYTF. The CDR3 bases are TGTGCCAGCAGCGGCTACCTCGGAGATGGCTACACCTTC.

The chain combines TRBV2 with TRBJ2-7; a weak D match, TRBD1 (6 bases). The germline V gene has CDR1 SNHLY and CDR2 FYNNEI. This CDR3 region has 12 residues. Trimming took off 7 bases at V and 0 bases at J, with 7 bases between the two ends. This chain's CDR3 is CASKQGSYEQYF. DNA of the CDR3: TGTGCCAGCAAACAGGGCTCCTACGAGCAGTACTTC.

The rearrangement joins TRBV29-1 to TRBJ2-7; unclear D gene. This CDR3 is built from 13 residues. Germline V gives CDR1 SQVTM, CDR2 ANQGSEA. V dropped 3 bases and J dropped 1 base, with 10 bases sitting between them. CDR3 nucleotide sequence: TGCAGCGTTGAGGATCAGGTTTCCTACGAGCAGTACTTC. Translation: CSVEDQVSYEQYF.

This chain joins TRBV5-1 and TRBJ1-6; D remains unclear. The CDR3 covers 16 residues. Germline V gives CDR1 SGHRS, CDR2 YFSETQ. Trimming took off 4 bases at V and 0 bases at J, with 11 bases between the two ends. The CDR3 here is CASSRQESSYNSPLHF. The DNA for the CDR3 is TGCGCCAGCAGCAGGCAGGAGAGCTCCTATAATTCACCCCTCCACTTT.

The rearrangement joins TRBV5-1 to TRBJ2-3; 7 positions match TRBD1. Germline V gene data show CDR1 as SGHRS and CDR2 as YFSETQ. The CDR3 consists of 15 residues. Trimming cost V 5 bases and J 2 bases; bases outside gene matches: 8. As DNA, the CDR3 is TGCGCCAGCAGTAAGGACAGGCAAACCACAGATACGCAGTATTTT. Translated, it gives CASSKDRQTTDTQYF. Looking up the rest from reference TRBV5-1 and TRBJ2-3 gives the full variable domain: KAGVTQTPRYLIKTRGQQVTLSCSPISGHRSVSWYQQTPGQGLQFLFEYFSETQRNKGNFPGRFSGRQFSNSRSEMNVSTLELGDSALYLCASSKDRQTTDTQYFGPGTRLTVL.

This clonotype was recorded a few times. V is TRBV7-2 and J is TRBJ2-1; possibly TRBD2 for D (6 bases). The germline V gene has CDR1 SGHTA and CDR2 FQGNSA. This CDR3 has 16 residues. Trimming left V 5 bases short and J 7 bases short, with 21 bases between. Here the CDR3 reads CASSEGAGRTKNEQFF. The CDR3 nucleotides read TGTGCCAGCAGCGAAGGGGCGGGACGTACAAAAAATGAGCAGTTCTTC.

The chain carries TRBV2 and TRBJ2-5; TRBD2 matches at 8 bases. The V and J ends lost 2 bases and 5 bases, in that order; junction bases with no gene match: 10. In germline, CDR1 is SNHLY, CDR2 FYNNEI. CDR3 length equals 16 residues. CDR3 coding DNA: TGTGCCAGCAGTGAAAGTACTAGCGGTGCCTGGGAGACCCAGTACTTC. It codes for CASSESTSGAWETQYF. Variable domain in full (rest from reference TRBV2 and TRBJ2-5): EPEVTQTPSHQVTQMGQEVILRCVPISNHLYFYWYRQILGQKVEFLVSFYNNEISEKSEIFDDQFSVERPDGSNFTLKIRSTKLEDSAMYFCASSESTSGAWETQYFGPGTRLLVL.

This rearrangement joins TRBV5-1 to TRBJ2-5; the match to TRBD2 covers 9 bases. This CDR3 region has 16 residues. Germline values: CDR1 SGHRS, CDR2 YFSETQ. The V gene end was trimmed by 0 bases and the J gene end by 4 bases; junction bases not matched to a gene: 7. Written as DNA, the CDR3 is TGCGCCAGCAGCTTGGTTGGCGGGGGGGCCCCAGAGACCCAGTACTTC. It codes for CASSLVGGGAPETQYF.

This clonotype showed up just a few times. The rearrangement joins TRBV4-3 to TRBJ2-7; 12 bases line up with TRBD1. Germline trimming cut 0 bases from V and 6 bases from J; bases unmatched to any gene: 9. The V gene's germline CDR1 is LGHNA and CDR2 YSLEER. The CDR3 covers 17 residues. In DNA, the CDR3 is TGCGCCAGCAGCCAAGATATAGGGACAGGGGGCCGCGGCGAGCAGTACTTC. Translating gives CASSQDIGTGGRGEQYF.